These 8 T cell receptor beta chains came from one sample sequenced in a study of T cell changes during pregnancy in multiple sclerosis. Produced via immunoSEQ multiplex PCR; TCRdb's table is partial and in-frame only. The table includes about 26,000 clones, approximately 89% detected once. This specimen consisted of CD8+ T cells from peripheral blood mononuclear cells, obtained in the second trimester of pregnancy. The receptors were gathered from a female donor with multiple sclerosis, enrolled in a pregnancy study.

The chain combines TRBV19 with TRBJ2-1; 9 bases match TRBD2. V trimming: 0 bases; J trimming: 9 bases; junction bases outside the gene matches: 3. The CDR3 contains 14 residues. Per the germline V gene, CDR1 is LNHDA and CDR2 is SQIVND (reference sequence). The CDR3 coding sequence is TGTGCCAGTAGTATAGAGGGACTAGCTGGTGAGCAGTTCTTC. Translated, it gives CASSIEGLAGEQFF.

This chain uses TRBV5-4 with TRBJ2-1, with TRBD1 matching over 7 bases. Germline V lookup: CDR1 SGHNT, CDR2 YYREEE (reference sequence). The CDR3 is made up of 14 amino acids. After removal of 5 bases from V and 6 bases from J, the junction contained 8 bases not matched to a gene. The CDR3 loop reads CASRQGLSLNEQFF. The CDR3 DNA sequence: TGTGCCAGCAGACAGGGGCTTTCCCTCAATGAGCAGTTCTTC. The full variable domain, in which reference TRBV5-4 and TRBJ2-1 provide the parts outside the CDR3, is ETGVTQSPTHLIKTRGQQVTLRCSSQSGHNTVSWYQQALGQGPQFIFQYYREEENGRGNFPPRFSGLQFPNYSSELNVNALELDDSALYLCASRQGLSLNEQFFGPGTRLTVL.

This chain uses TRBV9 with TRBJ2-1, with unresolved D. The V end lost 3 bases, the J end lost 9 bases, and 4 bases lay between the germline ends. CDR3 size: 10 residues. From germline, CDR1 is SGDLS and CDR2 YYNGEE. CDR3: CASSGVEQFF. CDR3 sequence (DNA): TGTGCCAGCAGCGGAGTTGAGCAGTTCTTC.

This chain uses TRBV7-6 with TRBJ1-4; 8 bases map to TRBD1. The trim removed 4 bases at V and 4 bases at J, leaving 5 bases unmatched. The CDR3 is 15 amino acids. Per the germline V gene, CDR1 is SGHVS and CDR2 is FNYEAQ. The CDR3 DNA reads TGTGCCAGCAGCTCCACAGGGGGGTATAATGAAAAACTGTTTTTT. The encoded protein is CASSSTGGYNEKLFF.

The rearrangement uses TRBV27 and TRBJ2-1, with no clear D. CDR3 size: 14 residues. Looked up from germline, CDR1 is MNHEY and CDR2 is SMNVEV (reference sequence). Trimming shortened V by 6 bases and J by 6 bases, and 15 bases separated the two germline ends. CDR3 residues: CASSPLFPRNEQFF. In nucleotides, the CDR3 is TGTGCCAGCAGCCCCCTTTTCCCCCGCAATGAGCAGTTCTTC.

The CDR3 DNA follows: TGTGCCAGCAGTTTAAACAGGATGACTAGCGTAACCTACGAGCAGTACTTC. Amino acid sequence: CASSLNRMTSVTYEQYF. The rearrangement uses TRBV28 and TRBJ2-7; 8 nucleotides align to TRBD2. The length of the CDR3 is 17 residues. Germline V CDR1 and CDR2: MDHEN, SYDVKM. With V trimmed by 2 bases and J by 2 bases, 11 bases remained unmatched. Full variable domain (remainder filled in from reference TRBV28 and TRBJ2-7): DVKVTQSSRYLVKRTGEKVFLECVQDMDHENMFWYRQDPGLGLRLIYFSYDVKMKEKGDIPEGYSVSREKKERFSLILESASTNQTSMYLCASSLNRMTSVTYEQYFGPGTRLTVT.

This rearrangement joins TRBV27 to TRBJ2-7; 9 bases are a match to TRBD1. CDR1 and CDR2 (germline): MNHEY, SMNVEV (reference sequence). This CDR3 has 13 amino acids. After removal of 5 bases from V and 5 bases from J, the junction contained 4 bases not matched to a gene. As DNA, the CDR3 is TGTGCCAGCAGTAGCGGGACAGGGCACGAGCAGTACTTC. Translated, it gives CASSSGTGHEQYF.

V usage is TRBV5-6 and J usage is TRBJ2-2; a possible D gene is TRBD2 (6 bases). Germline CDR1 reads SGHDT; CDR2 reads YYEEEE. The CDR3 has 14 amino acids. Trimming stripped 1 base from V and 7 bases from J, with 11 bases between. CDR3 sequence reads: CASSLPSAVGELFF. The CDR3 bases are TGTGCCAGCAGCTTGCCTAGCGCGGTCGGGGAGCTGTTTTTT. The full variable domain, completed using reference TRBV5-6 and TRBJ2-2, is DAGVTQSPTHLIKTRGQQVTLRCSPKSGHDTVSWYQQALGQGPQFIFQYYEEEERQRGNFPDRFSGHQFPNYSSELNVNALLLGDSALYLCASSLPSAVGELFFGEGSRLTVL.